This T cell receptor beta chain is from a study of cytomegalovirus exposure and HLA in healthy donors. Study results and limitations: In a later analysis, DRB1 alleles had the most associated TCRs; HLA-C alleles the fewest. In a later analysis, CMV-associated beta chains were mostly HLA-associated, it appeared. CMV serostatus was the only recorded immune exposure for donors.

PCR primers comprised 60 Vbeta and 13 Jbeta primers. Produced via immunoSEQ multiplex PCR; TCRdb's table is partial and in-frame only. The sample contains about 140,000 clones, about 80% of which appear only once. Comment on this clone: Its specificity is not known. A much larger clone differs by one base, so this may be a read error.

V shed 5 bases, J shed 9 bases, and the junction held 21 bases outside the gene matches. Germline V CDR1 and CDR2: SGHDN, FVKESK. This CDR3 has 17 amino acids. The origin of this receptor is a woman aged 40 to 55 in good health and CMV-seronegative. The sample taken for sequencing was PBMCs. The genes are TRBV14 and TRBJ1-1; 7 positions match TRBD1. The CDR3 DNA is TGTGCCAGCAGCTTGAAGTTCACAGGGGTAGCAAACGACAAAGCTTTCTTT. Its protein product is CASSLKFTGVANDKAFF.